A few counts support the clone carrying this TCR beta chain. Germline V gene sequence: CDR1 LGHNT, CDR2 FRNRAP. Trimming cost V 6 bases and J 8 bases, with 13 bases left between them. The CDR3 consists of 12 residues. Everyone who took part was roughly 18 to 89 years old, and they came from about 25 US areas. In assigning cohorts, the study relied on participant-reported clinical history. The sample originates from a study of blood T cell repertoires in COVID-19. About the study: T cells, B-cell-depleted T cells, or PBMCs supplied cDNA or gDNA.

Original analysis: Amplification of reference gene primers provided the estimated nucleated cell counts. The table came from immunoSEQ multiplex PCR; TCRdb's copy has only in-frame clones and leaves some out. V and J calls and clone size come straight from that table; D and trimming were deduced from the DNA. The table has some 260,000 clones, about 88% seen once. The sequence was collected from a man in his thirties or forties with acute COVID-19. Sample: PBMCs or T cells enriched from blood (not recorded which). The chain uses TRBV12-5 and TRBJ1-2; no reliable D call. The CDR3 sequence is CASGSSAEGYTF. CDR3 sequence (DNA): TGTGCTAGTGGGTCCTCCGCGGAGGGCTACACCTTC.